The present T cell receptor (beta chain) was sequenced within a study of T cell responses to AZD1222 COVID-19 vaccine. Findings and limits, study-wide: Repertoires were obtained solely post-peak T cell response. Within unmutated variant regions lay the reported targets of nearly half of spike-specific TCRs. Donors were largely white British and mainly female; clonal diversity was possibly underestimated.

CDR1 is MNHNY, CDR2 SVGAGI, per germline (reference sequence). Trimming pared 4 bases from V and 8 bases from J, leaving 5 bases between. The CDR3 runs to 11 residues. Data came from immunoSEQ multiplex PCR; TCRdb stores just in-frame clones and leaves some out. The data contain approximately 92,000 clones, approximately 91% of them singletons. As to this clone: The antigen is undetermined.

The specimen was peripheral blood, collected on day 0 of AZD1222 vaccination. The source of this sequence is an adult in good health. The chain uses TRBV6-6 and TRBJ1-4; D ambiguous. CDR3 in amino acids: CASSLSEKLFF. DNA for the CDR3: TGTGCCAGCAGTTTGAGCGAAAAACTGTTTTTT.